Presented here are 21 T cell receptor beta chains from one specimen sequenced in a study of blood T cell repertoires in COVID-19 (dated by TCRdb to about 2020). Library generation was performed with the immunoSEQ multiplex PCR assay. TCRdb obtained this table from immuneACCESS and retained in-frame rearrangements with V and J assigned. These tables miss some clones; where compared with another copy, unresolved V genes account for less than half of the shortfall, and the remainder is unexplained. Across this sample there are about 150,000 clones, with 70% to 85% seen only once. Just over 9.5% of the sample goes to the ten largest clones. The sequenced sample was peripheral blood. Receptor source: a woman in her forties or fifties with acute or convalescent COVID-19.

The V and J genes are TRBV3-1 (or the pseudogene TRBV3-2) and TRBJ2-3; 10 bases map to TRBD2. This CDR3 contains 16 residues. In germline, CDR1 is LGHDT, CDR2 YNNKEL (reference sequence). Losses at the gene ends were 1 base for V and 4 bases for J; bases not matched to a gene: 5. The CDR3 DNA reads as TGTGCCAGCAGCCAAGCAGCCAGCGGGAGGGCAGATACGCAGTATTTT. As protein: CASSQAASGRADTQYF.

This clone was seen a handful of times. The rearrangement links TRBV3-1 (or the pseudogene TRBV3-2) to TRBJ2-1, with TRBD2 matching 11 bases. J gave up 10 bases and V 4 bases, and 15 bases lay outside the gene matches. CDR1 LGHDT and CDR2 YNNKEL come from the germline V gene (reference sequence). CDR3 size: 17 residues. DNA for the CDR3: TGTGCCAGCAGCCCCCCAACGGCTAGCGGGAGGTCTGGGGAGCAGTTCTTC. Amino acid sequence: CASSPPTASGRSGEQFF.

This clone has only one observation. The chain couples TRBV9 to TRBJ1-6; 8 nucleotides line up with TRBD1. Per germline, CDR1 SGDLS and CDR2 YYNGEE. The CDR3 contains 14 residues. The ends lost 3 bases at V and 7 bases at J; junction bases unmatched: 3. This chain's CDR3 is CASSAGTGNSPLHF. The CDR3 bases are TGTGCCAGCAGCGCCGGGACAGGCAATTCACCCCTCCACTTT.

V usage is TRBV5-4 and J usage is TRBJ1-2; 8 nucleotides line up with TRBD1. This CDR3 region has 15 residues. CDR1 is SGHNT, CDR2 YYREEE, per germline (reference sequence). With 4 bases clipped from V and 6 bases from J, the junction kept 11 bases outside the gene matches. Here the CDR3 reads CASSPGTGGLHGYTF. CDR3 bases: TGTGCCAGCAGCCCAGGGACAGGAGGGCTTCATGGCTACACCTTC. Full variable domain (remainder filled in from reference TRBV5-4 and TRBJ1-2): ETGVTQSPTHLIKTRGQQVTLRCSSQSGHNTVSWYQQALGQGPQFIFQYYREEENGRGNFPPRFSGLQFPNYSSELNVNALELDDSALYLCASSPGTGGLHGYTFGSGTRLTVV.

The chain employs TRBV5-1 and TRBJ1-1; TRBD1 aligns across 7 bases. Germline V lookup: CDR1 SGHRS, CDR2 YFSETQ. The CDR3 loop spans 14 amino acids. J gave up 1 base and V 4 bases, and 4 bases lay outside the gene matches. The CDR3 loop reads CASSIQGPNTEAFF. The CDR3 nucleotides read TGCGCCAGCAGCATACAGGGGCCGAACACTGAAGCTTTCTTT.

The chain recombines TRBV4-2 with TRBJ2-1; 7 nucleotides match TRBD2. The CDR3 consists of 15 residues. The V and J ends lost 3 bases and 8 bases, in that order; junction bases with no gene match: 10. Germline V lookup: CDR1 LGHNA, CDR2 YNFKEQ. For the CDR3, the DNA is TGTGCCAGCAGCCAGTGGGGCGGGAGATCTGATGAGCAGTTCTTC. It yields the protein CASSQWGGRSDEQFF.

The chain joins TRBV7-3 to TRBJ1-2; a possible D gene is TRBD1 (6 bases). This CDR3 has 14 amino acids. Germline V gene data show CDR1 as SGHTA and CDR2 as FQGTGA. V was trimmed by 3 bases and J by 1 base, leaving 9 bases between them. The CDR3, as DNA: TGTGCCAGCAGCTTGACGACAGGTAACTATGGCTACACCTTC. It is translated as CASSLTTGNYGYTF.

The rearrangement links TRBV20-1 to TRBJ2-7, with 10 bases lining up with TRBD2. The V gene end was trimmed by 3 bases and the J gene end by 0 bases; junction bases not matched to a gene: 5. Looked up from germline, CDR1 is DFQATT and CDR2 is SNEGSKA (reference sequence). This CDR3 contains 15 residues. CDR3 nucleotides: TGCAGTGCTAGTAGCGGGGGGAGTGCCTCCTACGAGCAGTACTTC. This codes for CSASSGGSASYEQYF.

The chain recombines TRBV6-2 or TRBV6-3 with TRBJ2-3, with no clear D. Trimming left V 0 bases short and J 3 bases short, with 10 bases between. The CDR3 totals 15 residues. Germline V lookup: CDR1 MNHEY, CDR2 SVGEGT. CDR3 protein: CASSYSTGSTDTQYF. CDR3 DNA: TGTGCCAGCAGTTACTCGACCGGGTCAACAGATACGCAGTATTTT.

This rearrangement joins TRBV7-9 to TRBJ1-5; perhaps TRBD1 as D (6 bases). This CDR3 comprises 13 residues. Germline CDR1 is SEHNR and CDR2 is FQNEAQ (reference sequence). The V gene lost 11 bases and the J gene lost 1 base, with 12 bases spanning the gap. CDR3 sequence: CAGQGGSNQPQHF. In DNA, the CDR3 is TGTGCCGGCCAAGGGGGAAGCAATCAGCCCCAGCATTTT.

Of note for this clone: The sample holds other DNA sequences that translate to the same CDR3. This rearrangement joins TRBV11-2 to TRBJ1-2; TRBD1 might be the D (5 bases). Germline CDR1 and CDR2: SGHAT and FQNNGV. The CDR3 length is 13 residues. Trimming removed 5 bases from V and 4 bases from J, with 11 bases in between. In nucleotides, the CDR3 is TGTGCCAGCAGCCCGGGGGGGAGCTATGGCTACACCTTC. It yields the protein CASSPGGSYGYTF. The whole variable domain, filled in from reference TRBV11-2 and TRBJ1-2, reads EAGVAQSPRYKIIEKRQSVAFWCNPISGHATLYWYQQILGQGPKLLIQFQNNGVVDDSQLPKDRFSAERLKGVDSTLKIQPAKLEDSAVYLCASSPGGSYGYTFGSGTRLTVV.

The rearrangement links TRBV3-1 (or the pseudogene TRBV3-2) to TRBJ2-1, with 15 bases identical to TRBD2. Germline assignment: CDR1 LGHDT and CDR2 YNNKEL (reference sequence). The length of the CDR3 is 19 residues. V lost 0 bases, J lost 4 bases, and 7 bases stayed unmatched. CDR3 region: CASSQESGTSGGPYNEQFF. The CDR3, as DNA: TGTGCCAGCAGCCAAGAATCCGGGACTAGCGGGGGGCCTTACAATGAGCAGTTCTTC.

The chain recombines TRBV7-3 with TRBJ1-5; D may be TRBD1 (5 bases). The CDR3 has 14 amino acids. V lost 5 bases, J lost 7 bases, and 15 bases lay in between. CDR1 and CDR2 from the germline V gene are SGHTA and FQGTGA. DNA of the CDR3: TGTGCCAGCAGCCCCCAGGGAACGAGGCAGCCCCAGCATTTT. This encodes CASSPQGTRQPQHF.

This clone has just a few counts. The CDR3 loop reads CASSPSGLSYEQYF. CDR3 coding DNA: TGTGCCAGCAGCCCGAGCGGGCTCTCCTACGAGCAGTACTTC. The chain combines TRBV11-2 with TRBJ2-7, with a tentative D call TRBD2 (6 bases). V was cut by 5 bases and J by 0 bases, with 11 bases left in between. From germline, CDR1 is SGHAT and CDR2 FQNNGV. The CDR3 length is 14 residues.

In nucleotides, the CDR3 is TGTGCCAGCAGTTACCGCAAGGGACTCGCTAATGAAAAACTGTTTTTT. This translates into CASSYRKGLANEKLFF. The J gene is TRBJ1-4, the V gene TRBV6-5; D possibly corresponds to TRBD1 (5 bases). V was pared by 2 bases and J by 3 bases, with 13 bases between. The CDR3 has 16 amino acids. Germline V gene sequence: CDR1 MNHEY, CDR2 SVGAGI.

This chain uses TRBV5-1 with TRBJ2-1; possible D gene TRBD2, 5 bases. Germline lookup yields CDR1 SGHRS and CDR2 YFSETQ. This CDR3 contains 14 residues. Trimming removed 6 bases at V and 9 bases at J, with 19 bases between. CDR3 in DNA: TGCGCCAGCACCAACAGAACTAGTCACGGTGAGCAGTTCTTC. Its translation is CASTNRTSHGEQFF.

This chain uses TRBV27 with TRBJ2-1; TRBD1 matches at 8 bases. The junction had 7 bases not matched to a gene; V was cut back by 2 bases and J by 7 bases. Germline values: CDR1 MNHEY, CDR2 SMNVEV (reference sequence). This CDR3 spans 15 amino acids. Here the CDR3 DNA reads TGTGCCAGCAGTTTAAGCAGGGGGCGTGGAAATGAGCAGTTCTTC. Translated: CASSLSRGRGNEQFF.

The chain is built from TRBV28 and TRBJ2-2; 12 bases line up with TRBD2. The J segment lost 5 bases and the V segment lost 3 bases, leaving 10 bases of the junction unmatched. The CDR3 consists of 18 residues. Germline V gene lookup returns CDR1 MDHEN and CDR2 SYDVKM. The CDR3 sequence is CASSFLETSGSRTGELFF. CDR3 bases: TGTGCCAGCAGTTTCTTAGAGACTAGCGGGAGCCGGACCGGGGAGCTGTTTTTT. Supplemented by reference TRBV28 and TRBJ2-2, the full variable domain reads DVKVTQSSRYLVKRTGEKVFLECVQDMDHENMFWYRQDPGLGLRLIYFSYDVKMKEKGDIPEGYSVSREKKERFSLILESASTNQTSMYLCASSFLETSGSRTGELFFGEGSRLTVL.

This chain connects TRBV9 to TRBJ2-7; the D gene is possibly TRBD1 (6 bases). This CDR3 contains 14 residues. The germline V and J ends were trimmed by 3 bases and 0 bases, with 10 bases remaining between them. CDR1 is SGDLS and CDR2 is YYNGEE in the germline V gene. The CDR3 nucleotides are TGTGCCAGCAGCGCAGGACAGATCTCCTACGAGCAGTACTTC. Its translation is CASSAGQISYEQYF.

This rearrangement joins TRBV28 to TRBJ1-4, with a tentative D call TRBD1 (5 bases). The CDR3 extends over 16 amino acids. Trimming cost V 1 base and J 10 bases, with 19 bases left between them. Germline loops: CDR1 MDHEN, CDR2 SYDVKM. The CDR3 is CASSLFSTARRGKLFF. The CDR3 coding sequence is TGTGCCAGCAGTTTATTTTCCACAGCTCGTAGGGGAAAACTGTTTTTT.

CDR3 nucleotide sequence: TGTGCCACTTATTCCGGGACAGGGTCCAATGAGCAGTTCTTC. Protein sequence: CATYSGTGSNEQFF. The chain recombines TRBV2 with TRBJ2-1; TRBD1 matches 9 bases. The trim removed 10 bases at V and 6 bases at J, leaving 10 bases unmatched. The CDR3 totals 14 residues. Germline assignment: CDR1 SNHLY and CDR2 FYNNEI.